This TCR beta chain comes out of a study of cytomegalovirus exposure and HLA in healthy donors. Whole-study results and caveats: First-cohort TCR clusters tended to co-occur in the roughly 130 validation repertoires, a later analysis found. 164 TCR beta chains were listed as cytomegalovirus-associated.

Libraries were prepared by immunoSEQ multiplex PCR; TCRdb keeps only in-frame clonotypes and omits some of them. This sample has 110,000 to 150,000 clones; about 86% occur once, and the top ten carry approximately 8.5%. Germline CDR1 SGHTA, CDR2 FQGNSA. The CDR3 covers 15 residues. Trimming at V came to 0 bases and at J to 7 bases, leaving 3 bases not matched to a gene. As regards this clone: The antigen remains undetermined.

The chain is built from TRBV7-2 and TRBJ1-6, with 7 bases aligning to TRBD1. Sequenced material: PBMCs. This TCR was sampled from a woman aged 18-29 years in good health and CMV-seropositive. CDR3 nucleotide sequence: TGTGCCAGCAGCTTAGCAGTGACAGGGAATTCACCCCTCCACTTT. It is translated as CASSLAVTGNSPLHF.